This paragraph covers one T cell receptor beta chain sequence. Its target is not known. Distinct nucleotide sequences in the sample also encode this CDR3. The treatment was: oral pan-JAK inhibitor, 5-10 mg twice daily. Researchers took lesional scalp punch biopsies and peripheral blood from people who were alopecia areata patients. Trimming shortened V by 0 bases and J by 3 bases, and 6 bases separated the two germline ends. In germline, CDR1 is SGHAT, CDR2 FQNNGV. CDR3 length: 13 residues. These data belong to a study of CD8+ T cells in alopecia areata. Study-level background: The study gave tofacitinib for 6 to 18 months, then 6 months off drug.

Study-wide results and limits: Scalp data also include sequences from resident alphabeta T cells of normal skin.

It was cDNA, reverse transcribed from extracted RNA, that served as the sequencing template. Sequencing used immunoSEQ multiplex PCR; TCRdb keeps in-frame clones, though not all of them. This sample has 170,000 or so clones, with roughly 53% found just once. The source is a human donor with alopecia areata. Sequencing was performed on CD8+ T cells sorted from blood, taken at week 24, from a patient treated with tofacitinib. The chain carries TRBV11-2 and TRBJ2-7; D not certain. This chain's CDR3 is CASSLDPLYEQYF. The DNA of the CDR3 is TGTGCCAGCAGCTTAGATCCCCTCTACGAGCAGTACTTC.